This T cell receptor beta chain is drawn from a study of T cell responses to AZD1222 COVID-19 vaccine. Study results and limitations: The study found vaccine-associated CD4 TCRs spanning spike, dominant at 160-218 and 743-854.

The V end lost 6 bases, the J end lost 0 bases, and 8 bases lay between the germline ends. There are 13 residues in the CDR3. Germline-derived CDR1 and CDR2 are WNHNN and SYGVQD (reference sequence). The method was immunoSEQ multiplex PCR; TCRdb's version includes in-frame clones alone and lacks a portion of them. The repertoire includes about 93,000 clones, 75% to 90% of them detected once, and under 3% sits in the top ten. About this clone itself: Its antigen remains unidentified.

The clonotype was recovered from an adult who received the AZD1222 COVID-19 vaccine. The gene calls are TRBV10-1 and TRBJ1-1; D gene unclear. The material sequenced was peripheral blood, taken 28 days after the second AZD1222 dose. CDR3 residues: CASSGDMNTEAFF. As DNA, the CDR3 is TGCGCCAGCAGCGGGGATATGAACACTGAAGCTTTCTTT.